Each of the 10 T cell receptor beta chains below was sequenced from the same sample in a study of blood T cell repertoires in COVID-19. This table comes from immunoSEQ multiplex PCR, and its TCRdb copy is limited to in-frame clones, with some not included. Altogether about 46,000 clones are present, around 85% being singletons, with the ten largest covering 15% to 18%. Sequencing was carried out using peripheral blood. These receptors all come from a human donor in a cohort sampled during active COVID-19. The donor label of this sample is uncertain.

The gene calls are TRBV6-5 and TRBJ2-5; tentative D call: TRBD2 (6 bases). The V end lost 6 bases, the J end lost 2 bases, and 16 bases lay between the germline ends. Germline loops: CDR1 MNHEY, CDR2 SVGAGI. The CDR3 spans 15 residues. The DNA for the CDR3 is TGTGCCAGCAGCCTAACACGGGACTTACAAGAGACCCAGTACTTC. Translated, it gives CASSLTRDLQETQYF.

The table lists this clone with a count of one. V usage is TRBV4-1 and J usage is TRBJ1-2, with 7 bases identical to TRBD1. CDR1 and CDR2 from the germline V gene are MGHRA and YSYEKL. Unmatched junction bases numbered 8, after V lost 3 bases and J lost 7 bases. CDR3 length: 14 amino acids. The CDR3 coding sequence is TGCGCCAGCAGCCACCAGGGGGGAACGCTTGGCTACACCTTC. Amino acid sequence: CASSHQGGTLGYTF.

The gene calls are TRBV7-9 and TRBJ1-4; 10 nucleotides agree with TRBD1. CDR1 and CDR2 (germline): SEHNR, FQNEAQ (reference sequence). CDR3 length: 16 amino acids. V was clipped by 3 bases and J by 8 bases; unmatched bases: 9. CDR3 DNA sequence: TGTGCCAGCAGCTTTAGCCGGACAGGGGGAAAGGAAAAACTGTTTTTT. Translation: CASSFSRTGGKEKLFF.

This clone has just one count. The chain links TRBV29-1 to TRBJ2-1, with 7 bases that match TRBD1. Trimming removed 4 bases from V and 13 bases from J; junction bases left unmatched: 7. CDR1 and CDR2 (germline): SQVTM, ANQGSEA. There are 11 residues in the CDR3. The CDR3 DNA follows: TGCAGCGTTGCCGAGGGACAGCGCCAGTTCTTC. It codes for CSVAEGQRQFF.

The chain joins TRBV3-1 (or the pseudogene TRBV3-2) to TRBJ2-7; a weak D match, TRBD1 (6 bases). The CDR3 loop spans 15 amino acids. Trimming pared 1 base from V and 4 bases from J, leaving 14 bases between. Germline V gives CDR1 LGHDT, CDR2 YNNKEL (reference sequence). The CDR3 DNA reads TGTGCCAGCAGCCAAGGTTTGGGGGCGATTTACGAGCAGTACTTC. Translating gives CASSQGLGAIYEQYF.

This clone showed up just a few times. The chain is built from TRBV13 and TRBJ2-5, with D hard to call. The ends were cut back, 5 bases at V and 3 bases at J, with 4 bases in the middle. The CDR3 loop spans 11 amino acids. Germline CDR1 is PRHDT and CDR2 is FYEKMQ (reference sequence). The CDR3 region is CASSQKETQYF. In DNA, the CDR3 is TGTGCCAGCAGCCAAAAAGAGACCCAGTACTTC.

The V call is TRBV11-2, the J call TRBJ2-3; 8 positions match TRBD1. In germline, CDR1 is SGHAT, CDR2 FQNNGV. The V and J ends lost 0 bases and 6 bases, in that order; junction bases with no gene match: 8. The CDR3 is made up of 16 amino acids. CDR3 region: CASSLDQGALGDTQYF. The CDR3 region has the DNA TGTGCCAGCAGCTTAGATCAGGGGGCCTTAGGGGATACGCAGTATTTT.

The genes are TRBV6-5 and TRBJ2-5, with 7 bases lining up with TRBD2. V shed 4 bases, J shed 4 bases, and the junction held 12 bases outside the gene matches. CDR3 size: 16 residues. Germline-derived CDR1 and CDR2 are MNHEY and SVGAGI. The CDR3 bases are TGTGCCAGCAGTTCCCCGGGGAGCGGGGAGAGAGAGACCCAGTACTTC. Amino acids: CASSSPGSGERETQYF.

This chain connects TRBV13 to TRBJ1-2, with 8 bases that match TRBD1. V gave up 3 bases and J gave up 10 bases; unmatched junction bases: 10. The germline gives CDR1 PRHDT, CDR2 FYEKMQ (reference sequence). The CDR3 sequence is 14 residues long. This chain's CDR3 is CASSLDRGGQDYTF. The CDR3 DNA follows: TGTGCCAGCAGCTTGGACAGAGGGGGACAGGACTACACCTTC.

The rearrangement uses TRBV19 and TRBJ1-2; a weak D match, TRBD1 (6 bases). Trimming shortened V by 7 bases and J by 4 bases, and 10 bases separated the two germline ends. CDR1 is LNHDA and CDR2 is SQIVND in the germline V gene (reference sequence). The CDR3 runs 12 residues. The CDR3 here is CASTPGAYGYTF. In DNA, the CDR3 is TGTGCCAGTACGCCAGGGGCCTATGGCTACACCTTC.